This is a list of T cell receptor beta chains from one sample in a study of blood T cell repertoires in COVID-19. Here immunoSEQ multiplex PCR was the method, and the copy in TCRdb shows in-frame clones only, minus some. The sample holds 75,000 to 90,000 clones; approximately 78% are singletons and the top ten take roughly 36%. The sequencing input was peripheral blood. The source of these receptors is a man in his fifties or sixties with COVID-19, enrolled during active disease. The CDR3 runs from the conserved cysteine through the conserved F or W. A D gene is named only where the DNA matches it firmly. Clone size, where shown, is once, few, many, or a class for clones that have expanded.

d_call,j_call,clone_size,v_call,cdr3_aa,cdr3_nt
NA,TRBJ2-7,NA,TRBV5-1,CASSLETTEQYF,TGCGCCAGCAGCTTGGAAACTACCGAGCAGTACTTC
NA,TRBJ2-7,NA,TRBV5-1,CASSLGGRVISYEQYF,TGCGCCAGCAGCTTGGGCGGCAGGGTCATCTCCTACGAGCAGTACTTC
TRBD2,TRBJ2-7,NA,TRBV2,CASTVQREGREQYF,TGTGCCAGCACTGTTCAGCGGGAGGGCCGCGAGCAGTACTTC
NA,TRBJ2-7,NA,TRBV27,CASSFGQHYEQYF,TGTGCCAGCAGTTTTGGACAGCACTACGAGCAGTACTTC
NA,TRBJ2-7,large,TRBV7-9,CASSNRDRGRYEQYF,TGTGCCAGCAGCAACCGGGACAGAGGGAGGTACGAGCAGTACTTC
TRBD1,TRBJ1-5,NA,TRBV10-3,CAIRGQGDQPQHF,TGTGCCATCAGAGGACAGGGGGATCAGCCCCAGCATTTT
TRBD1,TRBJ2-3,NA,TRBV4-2,CASSQEDRGPDPDTQYF,TGTGCCAGCAGCCAAGAAGACAGGGGGCCCGACCCAGATACGCAGTATTTT
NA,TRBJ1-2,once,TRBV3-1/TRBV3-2,CASSPGQIWGYTF,TGTGCCAGCAGCCCCGGACAGATTTGGGGCTACACCTTC
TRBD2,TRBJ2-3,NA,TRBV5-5,CPRRLGGGGRALPGYF,TGTCCCCGCCGGTTGGGCGGGGGGGGCAGGGCCCTCCCTGGGTATTTT
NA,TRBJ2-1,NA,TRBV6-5,CASSDRTRSYNEQFF,TGTGCCAGCAGCGACCGGACTCGCTCCTACAATGAGCAGTTCTTC
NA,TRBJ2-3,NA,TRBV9,CASSVPPGDTQYF,TGTGCCAGCAGCGTTCCTCCGGGGGATACGCAGTATTTT
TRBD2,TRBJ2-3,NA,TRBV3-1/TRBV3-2,CASSRGGLTDTQYF,TGTGCCAGCAGCCGGGGGGGACTCACAGATACGCAGTATTTT
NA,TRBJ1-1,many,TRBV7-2,CASSLQIMNTEAFF,TGTGCCAGCAGCTTACAGATAATGAACACTGAAGCTTTCTTT
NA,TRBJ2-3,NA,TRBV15,CATSRDLGLPTDTQYF,TGTGCCACCAGCAGAGATCTCGGACTCCCCACAGATACGCAGTATTTT
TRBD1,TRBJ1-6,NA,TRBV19,CATRTGGGSPLHF,TGTGCCACCCGGACAGGGGGCGGATCACCCCTCCACTTT
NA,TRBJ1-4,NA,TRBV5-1,CASSGSWEANEKLFF,TGCGCCAGCAGCGGGAGCTGGGAGGCTAATGAAAAACTGTTTTTT
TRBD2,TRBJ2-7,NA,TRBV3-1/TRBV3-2,CASSHSGAVYEQYF,TGTGCCAGCAGCCATAGCGGGGCCGTCTACGAGCAGTACTTC
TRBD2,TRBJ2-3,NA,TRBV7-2,CASSLAGLALPTDTQYF,TGTGCCAGCAGCTTAGCGGGACTAGCCCTTCCCACAGATACGCAGTATTTT
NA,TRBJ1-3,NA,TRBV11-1,CASSLTDSSGNTIYF,TGTGCCAGCAGCTTAACCGACAGCTCTGGAAACACCATATATTTT
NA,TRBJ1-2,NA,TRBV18,CASSGFRDRDLGYTF,TGTGCCAGCTCGGGGTTCCGAGACAGAGATCTTGGCTACACCTTC
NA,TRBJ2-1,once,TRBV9,CASSVAATGINEQFF,TGTGCCAGCAGCGTAGCGGCCACAGGGATTAATGAGCAGTTCTTC
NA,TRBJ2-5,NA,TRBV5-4,CASSLAGVTETQYF,TGTGCCAGCAGCTTGGCCGGGGTAACAGAGACCCAGTACTTC
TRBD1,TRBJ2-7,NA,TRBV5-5,CASSSEQGTGYYEQYF,TGTGCCAGCAGCTCGGAACAGGGGACAGGGTACTACGAGCAGTACTTC
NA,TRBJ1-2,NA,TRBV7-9,CASSLDSYGYTF,TGTGCCAGCAGCTTGGACAGCTATGGCTACACCTTC
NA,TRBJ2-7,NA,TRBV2,CASRDSLAYEQYF,TGTGCCAGCAGGGACAGTTTAGCCTACGAGCAGTACTTC
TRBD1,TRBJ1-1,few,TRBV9,CASSVGQGAGNTEAFF,TGTGCCAGCAGCGTAGGACAGGGGGCAGGAAACACTGAAGCTTTCTTT
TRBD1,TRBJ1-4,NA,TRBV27,CASGLDRDRAKLFF,TGTGCCAGCGGGCTAGACAGGGACAGGGCAAAACTGTTTTTT
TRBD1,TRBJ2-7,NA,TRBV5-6,CASSSLWVGDRDHEQYF,TGTGCCAGCAGCTCTCTTTGGGTGGGGGACAGGGACCACGAGCAGTACTTC
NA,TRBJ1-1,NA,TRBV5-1,CASSLANVNTEAFF,TGCGCCAGCAGCTTGGCCAATGTGAACACTGAAGCTTTCTTT
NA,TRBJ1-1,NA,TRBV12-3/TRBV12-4,CASSSYYTEAFF,TGTGCCAGCAGTTCCTACTACACTGAAGCTTTCTTT
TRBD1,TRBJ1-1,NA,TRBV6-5,CASIDRGSRTEAFF,TGTGCCAGCATCGACAGGGGGTCGCGGACTGAAGCTTTCTTT
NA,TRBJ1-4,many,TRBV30,CAWSVRRGEEKLFF,TGTGCCTGGAGTGTACGCAGGGGCGAGGAAAAACTGTTTTTT
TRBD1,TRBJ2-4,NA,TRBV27,CASSLGGSNIQYF,TGTGCCAGCAGCCTAGGGGGCTCGAACATTCAGTACTTC
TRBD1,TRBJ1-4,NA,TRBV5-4,CASSQKQGENEKLFF,TGTGCCAGCAGCCAAAAACAGGGGGAGAATGAAAAACTGTTTTTT
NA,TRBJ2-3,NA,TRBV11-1,CASSLLRTDTQYF,TGTGCCAGCAGCTTACTACGCACAGATACGCAGTATTTT
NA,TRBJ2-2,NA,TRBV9,CASTLSSGTGELFF,TGTGCCAGCACCTTATCCAGTGGTACCGGGGAGCTGTTTTTT
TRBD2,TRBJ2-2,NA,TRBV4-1,CASSQEGGGITGELFF,TGCGCCAGCAGCCAAGAGGGCGGGGGGATCACCGGGGAGCTGTTTTTT